This T cell receptor beta chain was found in a study of spatial heterogeneity in lung cancer. In its sample, this clonotype was seen many times. The time point denotes: sample taken at primary tumor resection. The input material, whole RNA from tumor, nontumor lung or frozen PBMC, was sequenced unsorted. Samples were obtained from 65 to 80 donors, all untreated early-stage non-small cell lung cancer patients. CDR1 and CDR2 from the germline V gene are MDHEN and SYDVKM. J gave up 1 base and V 2 bases, and 4 bases lay outside the gene matches. This CDR3 is built from 15 residues. Every TCR cDNA molecule bore its own unique molecular identifier. One entry per CDR3 protein, called by TCRdb with MiXCR from the 5' RACE reads. This table has roughly 9,900 distinct CDR3 sequences, 8.5% to 10% appearing once.

The genes are TRBV28 and TRBJ2-5; 7 bases are shared with TRBD1. This clonotype was sampled from a male donor with early-stage non-small cell lung cancer. The input for sequencing was PBMCs, taken at surgery. DNA of the CDR3: TGTGCCAGCAGTTTAAGGGGACAGACCCAAGAGACCCAGTACTTC. Translated: CASSLRGQTQETQYF.